This T cell receptor (beta chain) appears in the sequencing data of a study of cytomegalovirus exposure and HLA in healthy donors. The PCR was carried out with 60 Vbeta primers and 13 Jbeta primers. TCRdb's copy holds only in-frame clones and misses some; the assay was immunoSEQ multiplex PCR. The sample records about 190,000 clones, around 81% being singletons. The CDR3 covers 15 residues. The germline V gene encodes CDR1 SGHDT and CDR2 YYEEEE. The J segment lost 6 bases and the V segment lost 2 bases, leaving 6 bases of the junction unmatched. Study results and caveats: Among TCR beta chains, those listed as cytomegalovirus-associated numbered some 170. Another analysis was done later, and it associated roughly 15,000 TCR beta sequences with HLA alleles at 0.05 false discovery rate. No immune exposure information besides CMV serostatus was available. The likely explanation for a cluster of highly shared sequence variants was sequencing artifact.

Worth noting for this clone: Antigen: not known.

Sequences were obtained from PBMCs. This receptor was identified in a man aged 18 to 29 in good health and CMV-seronegative. This chain joins TRBV5-6 and TRBJ2-7, with 12 bases aligning to TRBD2. This CDR3 is CASSFGRLAGVEQYF. For the CDR3, the DNA is TGTGCCAGCAGCTTTGGGAGACTAGCGGGGGTCGAGCAGTACTTC.